One T cell receptor beta chain is described in this entry. The antigen is not known. The same CDR3 can be traced to other DNA sequences in this sample. Generated by immunoSEQ multiplex PCR, the TCRdb table keeps only in-frame clones and is missing some. The sample has more than 95,000 clones; about four fifths are singletons. This sample was included in a study of radiotherapy plus CTLA-4 blockade in lung cancer. Study-level background: 15% to 20% of patients responded objectively, and around 32% achieved disease control. General study results and limits: There was expansion of tumor-derived TCR clones in blood after radiotherapy plus ipilimumab.

CDR3 length: 14 amino acids. Per germline, CDR1 LNHDA and CDR2 SQIVND (reference sequence). V lost 3 bases, J lost 3 bases, and 2 bases stayed unmatched. This chain links TRBV19 with TRBJ1-5; TRBD1 matches 7 bases. The sequence derives from a human donor with non-small cell lung cancer who had a partial response to radiotherapy plus ipilimumab. Sequenced here: peripheral blood, sampled from a patient treated with radiotherapy plus ipilimumab. This chain's CDR3 is CASSIGTDNQPQHF. CDR3 in DNA: TGTGCCAGTAGTATTGGGACAGACAATCAGCCCCAGCATTTT.